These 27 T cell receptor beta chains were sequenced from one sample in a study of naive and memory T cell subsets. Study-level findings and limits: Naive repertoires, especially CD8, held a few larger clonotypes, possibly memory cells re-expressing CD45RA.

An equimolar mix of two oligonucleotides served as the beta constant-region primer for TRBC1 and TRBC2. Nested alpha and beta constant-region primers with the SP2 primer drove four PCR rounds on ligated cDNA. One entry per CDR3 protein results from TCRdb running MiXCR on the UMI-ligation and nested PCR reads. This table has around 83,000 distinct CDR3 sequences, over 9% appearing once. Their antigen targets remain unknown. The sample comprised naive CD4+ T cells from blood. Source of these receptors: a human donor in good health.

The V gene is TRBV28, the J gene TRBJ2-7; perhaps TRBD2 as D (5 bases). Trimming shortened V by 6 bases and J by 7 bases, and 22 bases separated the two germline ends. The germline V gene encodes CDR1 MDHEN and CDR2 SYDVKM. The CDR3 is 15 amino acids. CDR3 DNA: TGTGCCAGCAGGCTCCACCGGACCCTCGGCGGGGAGCAGTACTTC. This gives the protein CASRLHRTLGGEQYF.

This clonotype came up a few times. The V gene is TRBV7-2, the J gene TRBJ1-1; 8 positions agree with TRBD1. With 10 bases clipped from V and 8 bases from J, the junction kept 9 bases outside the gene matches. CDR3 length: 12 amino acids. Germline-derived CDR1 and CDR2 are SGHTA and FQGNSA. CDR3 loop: CAIHPQGAEAFF. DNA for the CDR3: TGTGCCATCCACCCCCAGGGGGCGGAAGCTTTCTTT.

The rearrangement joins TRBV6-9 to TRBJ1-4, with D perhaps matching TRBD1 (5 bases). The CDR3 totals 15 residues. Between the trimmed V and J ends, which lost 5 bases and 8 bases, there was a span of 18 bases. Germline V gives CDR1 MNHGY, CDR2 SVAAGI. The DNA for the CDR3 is TGTGCCAGCAGTCGGGACGCAAAGGTGGGAGAAAAACTGTTTTTT. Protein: CASSRDAKVGEKLFF.

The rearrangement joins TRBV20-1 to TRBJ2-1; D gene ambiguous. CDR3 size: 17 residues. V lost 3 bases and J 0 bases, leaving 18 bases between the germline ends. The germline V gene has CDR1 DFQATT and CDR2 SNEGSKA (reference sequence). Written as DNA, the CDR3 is TGCAGTGCTAGGACCCCACTGGGCCTCAGCTCCTACAATGAGCAGTTCTTC. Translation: CSARTPLGLSSYNEQFF.

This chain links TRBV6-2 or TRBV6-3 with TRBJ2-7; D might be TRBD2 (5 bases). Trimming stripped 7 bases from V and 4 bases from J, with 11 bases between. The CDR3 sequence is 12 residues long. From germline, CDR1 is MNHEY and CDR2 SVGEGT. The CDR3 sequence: CASKHGVYEQYF. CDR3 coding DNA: TGTGCCAGCAAGCACGGGGTTTACGAGCAGTACTTC.

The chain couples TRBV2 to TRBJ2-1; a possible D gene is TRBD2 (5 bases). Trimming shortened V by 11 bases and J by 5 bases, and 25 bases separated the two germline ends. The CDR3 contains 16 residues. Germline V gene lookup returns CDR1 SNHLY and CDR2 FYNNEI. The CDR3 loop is CAGMRWASRSNNEQFF. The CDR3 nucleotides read TGTGCCGGCATGAGGTGGGCTAGCCGAAGTAACAATGAGCAGTTCTTC.

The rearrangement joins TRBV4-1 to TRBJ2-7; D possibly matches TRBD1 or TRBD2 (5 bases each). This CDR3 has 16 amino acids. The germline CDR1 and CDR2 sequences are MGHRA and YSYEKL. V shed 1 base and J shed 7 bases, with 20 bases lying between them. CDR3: CASSQGAGPPRDEQYF. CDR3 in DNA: TGCGCCAGCAGCCAAGGAGCAGGGCCACCCCGGGATGAGCAGTACTTC.

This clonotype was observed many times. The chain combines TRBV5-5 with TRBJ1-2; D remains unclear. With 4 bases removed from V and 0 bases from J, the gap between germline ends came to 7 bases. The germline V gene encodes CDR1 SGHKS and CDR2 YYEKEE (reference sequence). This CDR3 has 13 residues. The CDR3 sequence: CASSTVPNYGYTF. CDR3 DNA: TGTGCCAGCAGCACGGTACCTAACTATGGCTACACCTTC.

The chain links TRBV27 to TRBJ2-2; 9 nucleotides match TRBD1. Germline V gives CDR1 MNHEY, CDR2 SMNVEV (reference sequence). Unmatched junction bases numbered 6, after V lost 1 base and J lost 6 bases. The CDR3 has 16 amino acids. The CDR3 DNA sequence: TGTGCCAGCAGTTTATTGGGACAGGGAATCCCCGGGGAGCTGTTTTTT. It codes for CASSLLGQGIPGELFF.

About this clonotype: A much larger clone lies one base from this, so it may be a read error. The CDR3 reads CAGRASSYEQYF. The DNA for the CDR3 is TGTGCCGGCAGGGCCAGCTCCTACGAGCAGTACTTC. The V call is TRBV27, the J call TRBJ2-7, with D perhaps matching TRBD1 (5 bases). The CDR3 runs to 12 residues. From germline, CDR1 is MNHEY and CDR2 SMNVEV (reference sequence).

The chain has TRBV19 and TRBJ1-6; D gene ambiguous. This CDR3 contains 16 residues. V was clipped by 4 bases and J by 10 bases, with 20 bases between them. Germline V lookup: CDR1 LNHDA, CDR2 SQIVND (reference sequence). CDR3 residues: CASSTDTSVPRSPLHF. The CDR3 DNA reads TGTGCCAGTAGTACAGATACCTCCGTACCGCGATCACCCCTCCACTTT.

The DNA for the CDR3 is TGTGCCAGCAGCTTCAATGGCAATGAGCAGTTCTTC. This encodes CASSFNGNEQFF. This chain joins TRBV7-2 and TRBJ2-1; D is undetermined. CDR3 length: 12 residues. V was shortened by 3 bases and J by 6 bases, with 6 bases between the two germline ends. CDR1 and CDR2 (germline): SGHTA, FQGNSA.

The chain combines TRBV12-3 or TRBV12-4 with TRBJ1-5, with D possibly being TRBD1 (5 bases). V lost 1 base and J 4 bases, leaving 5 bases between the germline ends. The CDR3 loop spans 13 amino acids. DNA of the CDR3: TGTGCCAGCAGTTTAGACAGGAATCAGCCCCAGCATTTT. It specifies CASSLDRNQPQHF.

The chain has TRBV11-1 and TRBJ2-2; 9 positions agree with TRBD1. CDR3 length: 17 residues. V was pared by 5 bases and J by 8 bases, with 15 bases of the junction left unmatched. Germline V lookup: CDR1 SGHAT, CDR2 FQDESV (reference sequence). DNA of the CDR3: TGTGCCAGCAGCCCCCATGCCGGGACAGGGCGTTTGGGGGAGCTGTTTTTT. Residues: CASSPHAGTGRLGELFF.

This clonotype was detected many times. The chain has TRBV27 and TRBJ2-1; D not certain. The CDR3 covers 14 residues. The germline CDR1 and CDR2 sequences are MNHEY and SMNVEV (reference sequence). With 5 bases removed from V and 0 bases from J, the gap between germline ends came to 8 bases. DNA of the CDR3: TGTGCCAGCAGTCAAGTTCGCTCCTACAATGAGCAGTTCTTC. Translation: CASSQVRSYNEQFF.

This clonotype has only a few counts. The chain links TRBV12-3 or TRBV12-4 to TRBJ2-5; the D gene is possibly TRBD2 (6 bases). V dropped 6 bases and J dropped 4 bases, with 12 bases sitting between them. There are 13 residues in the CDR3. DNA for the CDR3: TGTGCCAGCAGGGACTATGAGGTAGAGACCCAGTACTTC. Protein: CASRDYEVETQYF.

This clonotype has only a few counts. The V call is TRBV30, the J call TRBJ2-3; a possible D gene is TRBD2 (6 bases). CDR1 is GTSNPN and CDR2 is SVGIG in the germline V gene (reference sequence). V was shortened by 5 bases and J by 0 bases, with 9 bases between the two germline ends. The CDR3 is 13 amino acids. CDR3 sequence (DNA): TGTGCCTGGGCGGGGTCTAGCACAGATACGCAGTATTTT. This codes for CAWAGSSTDTQYF.

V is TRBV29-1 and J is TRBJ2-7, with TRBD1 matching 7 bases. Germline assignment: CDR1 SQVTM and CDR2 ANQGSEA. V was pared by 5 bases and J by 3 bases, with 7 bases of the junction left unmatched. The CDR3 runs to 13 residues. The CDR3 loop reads CSVLYRGNYEQYF. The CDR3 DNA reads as TGCAGCGTTCTTTACAGGGGAAACTACGAGCAGTACTTC.

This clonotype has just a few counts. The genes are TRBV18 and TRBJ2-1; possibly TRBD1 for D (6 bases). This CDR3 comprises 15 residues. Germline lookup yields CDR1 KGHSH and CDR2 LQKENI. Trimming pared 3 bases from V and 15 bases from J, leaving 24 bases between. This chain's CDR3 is CASSPPANQGYNPFF. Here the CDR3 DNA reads TGTGCCAGCTCACCCCCCGCGAATCAGGGGTATAATCCGTTCTTC. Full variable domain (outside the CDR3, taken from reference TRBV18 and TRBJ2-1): NAGVMQNPRHLVRRRGQEARLRCSPMKGHSHVYWYRQLPEEGLKFMVYLQKENIIDESGMPKERFSAEFPKEGPSILRIQQVVRGDSAAYFCASSPPANQGYNPFFGPGTRLTVL.

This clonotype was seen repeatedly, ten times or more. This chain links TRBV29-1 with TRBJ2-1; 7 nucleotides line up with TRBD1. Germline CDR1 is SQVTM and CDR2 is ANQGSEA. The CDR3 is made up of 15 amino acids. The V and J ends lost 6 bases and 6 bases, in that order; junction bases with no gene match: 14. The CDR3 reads CSVARDSPVFNEQFF. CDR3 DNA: TGCAGCGTGGCCCGGGACAGCCCCGTCTTCAATGAGCAGTTCTTC.

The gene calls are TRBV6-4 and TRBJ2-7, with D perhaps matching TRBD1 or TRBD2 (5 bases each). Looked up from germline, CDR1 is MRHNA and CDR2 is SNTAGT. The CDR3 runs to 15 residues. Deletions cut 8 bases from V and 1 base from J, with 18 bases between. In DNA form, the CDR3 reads TGTGCCAGCCGCGTTACGGGACCGCCGTCCTACGAGCAGTACTTC. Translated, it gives CASRVTGPPSYEQYF.

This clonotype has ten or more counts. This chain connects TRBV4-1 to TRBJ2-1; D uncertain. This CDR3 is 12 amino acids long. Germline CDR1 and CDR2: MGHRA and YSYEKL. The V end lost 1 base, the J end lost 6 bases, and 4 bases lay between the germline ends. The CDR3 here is CASSQVGNEQFF. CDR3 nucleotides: TGCGCCAGCAGCCAAGTCGGCAATGAGCAGTTCTTC.

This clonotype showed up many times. The CDR3 region is CVSTGLEVNEQFF. The CDR3 region has the DNA TGTGTATCAACAGGGCTGGAGGTCAATGAGCAGTTCTTC. The chain has TRBV28 and TRBJ2-1, with a weak D call TRBD1 (6 bases). In germline, CDR1 is MDHEN, CDR2 SYDVKM. CDR3 length: 13 residues.

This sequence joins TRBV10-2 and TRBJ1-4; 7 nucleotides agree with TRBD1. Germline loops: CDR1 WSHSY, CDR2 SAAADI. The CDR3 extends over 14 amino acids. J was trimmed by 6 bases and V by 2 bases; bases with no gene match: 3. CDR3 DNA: TGCGCCAGCAGTGAGGGGACAGTGGATGAAAAACTGTTTTTT. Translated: CASSEGTVDEKLFF.

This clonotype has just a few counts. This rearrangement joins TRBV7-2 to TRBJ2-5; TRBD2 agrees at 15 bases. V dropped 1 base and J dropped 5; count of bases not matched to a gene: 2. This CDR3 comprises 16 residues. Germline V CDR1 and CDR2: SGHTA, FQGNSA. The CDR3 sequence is CASSLGTSGGVETQYF. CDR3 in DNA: TGTGCCAGCAGCTTAGGGACTAGCGGGGGGGTGGAGACCCAGTACTTC. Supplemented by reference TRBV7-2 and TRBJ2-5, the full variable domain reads GAGVSQSPSNKVTEKGKDVELRCDPISGHTALYWYRQSLGQGLEFLIYFQGNSAPDKSGLPSDRFSAERTGGSVSTLTIQRTQQEDSAVYLCASSLGTSGGVETQYFGPGTRLLVL.

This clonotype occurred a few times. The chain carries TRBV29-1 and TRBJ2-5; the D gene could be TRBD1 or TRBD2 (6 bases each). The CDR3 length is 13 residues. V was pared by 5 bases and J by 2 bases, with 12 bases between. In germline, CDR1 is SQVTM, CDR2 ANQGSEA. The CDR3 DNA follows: TGCAGCGTTCTAGGGGGGACTCAAGAGACCCAGTACTTC. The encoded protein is CSVLGGTQETQYF.

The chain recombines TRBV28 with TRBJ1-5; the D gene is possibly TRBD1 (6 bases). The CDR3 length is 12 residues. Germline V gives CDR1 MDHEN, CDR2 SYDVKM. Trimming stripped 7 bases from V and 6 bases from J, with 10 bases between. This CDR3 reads CASTQGSQPQHF. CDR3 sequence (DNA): TGTGCCAGCACCCAGGGGAGTCAGCCCCAGCATTTT.